The 16 T cell receptor beta chains reported below all come from one sample, sequenced in a study of T-cell memory formation after mild COVID-19. TCRdb passed the 5' RACE reads through MiXCR, listing each CDR3 protein once. This sample has roughly 450,000 distinct CDR3 sequences, with around a sixth found just once. Sequences were obtained from PBMCs or a T cell subset sorted from them (not recorded which). The source is an adult woman who had mild COVID-19 (a few samples of this study predate the infection). Cell type and time point are not known.

This clonotype was counted ten times or more. The rearrangement links TRBV3-1 to TRBJ2-2; 10 bases line up with TRBD2. V lost 1 base and J lost 4; bases outside the gene matches: 3. Per germline, CDR1 LGHDT and CDR2 YNNKEL (reference sequence). The CDR3 spans 16 residues. CDR3 residues: CASSQGLAGATGELFF. The CDR3 DNA follows: TGTGCCAGCAGCCAAGGACTAGCGGGCGCCACCGGGGAGCTGTTTTTT.

The rearrangement joins TRBV12-3 or TRBV12-4 to TRBJ1-2; 11 nucleotides line up with TRBD1. The J segment lost 8 bases and the V segment lost 5 bases, leaving 10 bases of the junction unmatched. This CDR3 is 15 amino acids long. The DNA of the CDR3 is TGTGCCAGCAGTCTCCTCCGGACAGGGGGCGAGGGCTACACCTTC. Translated, it gives CASSLLRTGGEGYTF.

This clonotype was seen at least ten times. The chain couples TRBV20-1 to TRBJ1-1; tentative D call: TRBD1 (5 bases). Between the trimmed V and J ends, which lost 4 bases and 3 bases, there was a span of 18 bases. The germline V gene encodes CDR1 DFQATT and CDR2 SNEGSKA (reference sequence). The CDR3 totals 15 residues. In nucleotides, the CDR3 is TGCAGTGCTATGAGGGGCGCAAATACGGACACTGAAGCTTTCTTT. Its translation: CSAMRGANTDTEAFF.

This clonotype has just a few counts. The rearrangement links TRBV3-1 to TRBJ2-1; possible D gene TRBD1, 6 bases. The CDR3 consists of 16 residues. Germline V CDR1 and CDR2: LGHDT, YNNKEL (reference sequence). Trimming pared 1 base from V and 9 bases from J, leaving 19 bases between. CDR3 coding DNA: TGTGCCAGCAGCCAAGTGACCTCTAGTTTCAGGGGTGAGCAGTTCTTC. It translates to CASSQVTSSFRGEQFF.

This clonotype was counted ten times or more. V is TRBV5-1 and J is TRBJ2-4; 7 bases fit TRBD1. The V gene end was trimmed by 0 bases and the J gene end by 0 bases; junction bases not matched to a gene: 6. This CDR3 contains 17 residues. Germline values: CDR1 SGHRS, CDR2 YFSETQ. CDR3 coding DNA: TGCGCCAGCAGCTTGGAGGGACAGCAACTAGCCAAAAACATTCAGTACTTC. This gives the protein CASSLEGQQLAKNIQYF.

Only a few counts were recorded for this clonotype. The chain couples TRBV29-1 to TRBJ2-1; TRBD2 agrees at 9 bases. This CDR3 region has 16 residues. In germline, CDR1 is SQVTM, CDR2 ANQGSEA. V shed 2 bases, J shed 4 bases, and the junction held 9 bases outside the gene matches. The CDR3 is CSVEMWAGGPYNEQFF. CDR3 sequence (DNA): TGCAGCGTTGAAATGTGGGCGGGAGGGCCATACAATGAGCAGTTCTTC.

J is TRBJ2-7 and V is TRBV27; D may be TRBD2 (5 bases). Trimming shortened V by 2 bases and J by 3 bases, and 8 bases separated the two germline ends. Germline V gene sequence: CDR1 MNHEY, CDR2 SMNVEV (reference sequence). The CDR3 loop spans 13 amino acids. The CDR3 reads CASSLNGNYEQYF. The DNA for the CDR3 is TGTGCCAGCAGTTTAAACGGGAACTACGAGCAGTACTTC.

This chain joins TRBV12-3 or TRBV12-4 and TRBJ2-7; D could derive from TRBD1 or TRBD2 (6 bases each). The germline V and J ends were trimmed by 2 bases and 3 bases, with 11 bases remaining between them. CDR3 length equals 14 residues. For the CDR3, the DNA is TGTGCCAGCAGTTTATGGGGGGCTGTCTACGAGCAGTACTTC. This sequence encodes CASSLWGAVYEQYF.

The chain combines TRBV5-1 with TRBJ1-2; 7 bases agree with TRBD1. This CDR3 has 15 amino acids. Germline V CDR1 and CDR2: SGHRS, YFSETQ. V lost 0 bases and J lost 3; bases outside the gene matches: 5. The CDR3 DNA is TGCGCCAGCAGCTTGGAGCCGGGACAGCACTATGGCTACACCTTC. Amino acids: CASSLEPGQHYGYTF. Full variable domain (outside the CDR3, taken from reference TRBV5-1 and TRBJ1-2): KAGVTQTPRYLIKTRGQQVTLSCSPISGHRSVSWYQQTPGQGLQFLFEYFSETQRNKGNFPGRFSGRQFSNSRSEMNVSTLELGDSALYLCASSLEPGQHYGYTFGSGTRLTVV.

A remark on this clonotype: One end of the junction does not line up with germline, which may come from a read error. The chain joins TRBV7-6 to TRBJ2-2, with 9 positions matching TRBD2. From germline, CDR1 is SGHVS and CDR2 FNYEAQ. The CDR3 totals 16 residues. CDR3 DNA sequence: TGTGCCAGCAGCTCCGGGACTAGCCGACACACCTGGGAGCTGTTTTTT. It encodes CASSSGTSRHTWELFF.

J is TRBJ1-2 and V is TRBV6-5; D is unclear. With 0 bases removed from V and 4 bases from J, the gap between germline ends came to 15 bases. Germline CDR1 and CDR2: MNHEY and SVGAGI. The length of the CDR3 is 16 residues. The CDR3 spells CASSYSGGMLPYGYTF. For the CDR3, the DNA is TGTGCCAGCAGTTACTCAGGCGGTATGCTCCCCTATGGCTACACCTTC.

This clonotype was counted only a few times. The DNA for the CDR3 is TGCAGTGCTAGAGGACAGGGGACAATCGCCAACGTCCTGACTTTC. Its protein is CSARGQGTIANVLTF. This chain links TRBV20-1 with TRBJ2-6; 8 bases fit TRBD1. V trimming: 1 base; J trimming: 7 bases; junction bases outside the gene matches: 6. Germline V gives CDR1 DFQATT, CDR2 SNEGSKA (reference sequence). The CDR3 runs 15 residues.

This clonotype was observed a few times. At one of its ends the junction is not consistent with the germline gene, which may arise from a read error. The V gene is TRBV19, the J gene TRBJ2-1, with 7 positions matching TRBD2. CDR3 length: 13 residues. Per the germline V gene, CDR1 is LNHDA and CDR2 is SQIVND (reference sequence). The CDR3 DNA follows: TGTGCCAGTAGTATACCCCTCCGGACTAGTCGGGTCTTC. It translates to CASSIPLRTSRVF.

This clonotype was recorded many times. This rearrangement joins TRBV6-2 or TRBV6-3 to TRBJ1-1; maybe TRBD1 (6 bases). The CDR3 runs 13 residues. Per germline, CDR1 MNHEY and CDR2 SVGEGT. The V end was cut by 8 bases, the J end by 5 bases, with 15 bases between. The CDR3 here is CASRQDLNTEAFF. The CDR3 DNA reads TGTGCCAGCCGACAGGACCTAAATACTGAAGCTTTCTTT.

In the case of this clonotype: A much bigger clone sits one base away, suggesting this may be a read error. V gene TRBV20-1 combines with J gene TRBJ1-2; 10 positions agree with TRBD1. CDR3 length: 15 residues. From germline, CDR1 is DFQATT and CDR2 SNEGSKA (reference sequence). This chain's CDR3 is CSVRDRGSIGYVYTF. Written as DNA, the CDR3 is TGCAGTGTGCGGGACAGGGGTTCGATCGGATATGTCTACACCTTC.

This clonotype was seen a few times. The chain employs TRBV6-2 or TRBV6-3 and TRBJ1-1; D unresolved. The CDR3 spans 16 residues. Trimming took 6 bases from V and 0 from J, leaving 17 bases between them. Germline V gives CDR1 MNHEY, CDR2 SVGEGT. CDR3 nucleotides: TGTGCCAGCAGACTTGGAAAAAGGACGGTGAACACTGAAGCTTTCTTT. Its protein is CASRLGKRTVNTEAFF.